This T cell receptor beta chain was obtained from a study of monozygotic twins with inflammatory bowel disease. Study findings and constraints: The data offered no way to tell different T cell subtypes apart.

The CDR3 covers 13 residues. Making cDNA involved eight separate reactions per sample. Each UMI harboured a 6-nucleotide sample barcode and was appended via template switching. TCRalpha and TCRbeta cDNA went through nested PCRs of approximately 16 and 10 cycles, two in total. Following a re-call of the 5' RACE reads, TCRdb has one entry per CDR3 protein and lacks DNA. The sample includes about 160,000 distinct CDR3 sequences. A word on this clonotype: Its cognate antigen is unknown.

The TCR comes from a human donor with ulcerative colitis or Crohn's disease, or a healthy co-twin of an affected twin (not recorded which). The sequenced material came from blood. The V gene is TRBV12-3 or TRBV12-4, the J gene TRBJ1-6; TCRdb returns TRBD1, unconfirmable since there is no DNA. The CDR3 sequence: CATAGQASSPLHF.